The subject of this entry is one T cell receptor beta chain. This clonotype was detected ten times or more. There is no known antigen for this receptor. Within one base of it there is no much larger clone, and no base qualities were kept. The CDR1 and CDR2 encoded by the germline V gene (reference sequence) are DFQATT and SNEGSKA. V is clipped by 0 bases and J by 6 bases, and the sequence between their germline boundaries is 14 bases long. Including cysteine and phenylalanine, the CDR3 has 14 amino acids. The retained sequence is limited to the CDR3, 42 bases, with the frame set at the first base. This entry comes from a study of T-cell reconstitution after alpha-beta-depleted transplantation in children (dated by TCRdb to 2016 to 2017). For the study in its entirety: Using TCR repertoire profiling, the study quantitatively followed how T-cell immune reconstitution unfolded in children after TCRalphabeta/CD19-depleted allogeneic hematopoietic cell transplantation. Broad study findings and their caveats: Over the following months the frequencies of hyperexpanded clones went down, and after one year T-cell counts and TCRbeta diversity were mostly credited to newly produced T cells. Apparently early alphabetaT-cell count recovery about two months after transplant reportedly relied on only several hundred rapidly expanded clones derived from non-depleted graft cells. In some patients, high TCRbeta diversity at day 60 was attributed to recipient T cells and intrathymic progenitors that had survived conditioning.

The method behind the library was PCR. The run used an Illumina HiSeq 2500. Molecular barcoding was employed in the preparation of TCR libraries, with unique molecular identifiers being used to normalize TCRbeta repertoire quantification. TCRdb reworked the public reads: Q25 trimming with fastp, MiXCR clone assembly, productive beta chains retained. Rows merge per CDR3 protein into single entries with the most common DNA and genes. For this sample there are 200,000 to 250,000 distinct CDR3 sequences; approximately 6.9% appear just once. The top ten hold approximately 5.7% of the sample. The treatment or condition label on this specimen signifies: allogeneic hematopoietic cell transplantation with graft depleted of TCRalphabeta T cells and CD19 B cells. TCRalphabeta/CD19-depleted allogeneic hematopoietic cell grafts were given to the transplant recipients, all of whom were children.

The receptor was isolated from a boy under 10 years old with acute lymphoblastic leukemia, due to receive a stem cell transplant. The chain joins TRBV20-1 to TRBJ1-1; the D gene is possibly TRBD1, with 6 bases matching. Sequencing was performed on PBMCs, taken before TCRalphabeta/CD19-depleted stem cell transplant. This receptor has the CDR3 CSARDGQGTPEAFF. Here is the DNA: TGCAGTGCTAGAGATGGTCAGGGGACCCCTGAAGCTTTCTTT.